This is a list of T cell receptor beta chains from one sample in a study of early T cells in non-severe SARS-CoV-2 infection. In TCRdb, the 5' RACE reads were re-called with MiXCR into one record per CDR3 protein. The sample has over 20,000 distinct CDR3 sequences, roughly 5.3% seen once. The sample comprised whole blood. These receptors came from an adult who was a healthcare worker with PCR-confirmed SARS-CoV-2 infection or an uninfected control (not recorded which). The CDR3 runs from the conserved cysteine through the conserved F or W. The D gene is left open where the match is weak. Clone size appears in some rows only: once, few, many, or a class for an expanded clone.

>few|TRBD1|TRBV5-4|TRBJ2-3
TGTGCCAGCAGCTTGGAGGGACAGACAGATACGCAGTATTTT
CASSLEGQTDTQYF
>.|.|TRBV5-6|TRBJ2-1
TGTGCCAGCAGCGGGACGTTAGCGGAGCAGTTCTTC
CASSGTLAEQFF
>many|TRBD1|TRBV4-3|TRBJ2-1
TGCGCCAGCTCTCTTCAGGGGGCGGATGAGCAGTTCTTC
CASSLQGADEQFF
>many|.|TRBV3-1|TRBJ2-3
TGTGCCAGCAGCCAGTACCGGGACGGGTCCACAGATACGCAGTATTTT
CASSQYRDGSTDTQYF
>.|.|TRBV20-1|TRBJ2-7
TGCAGTGCTATCCCCGTTATCCTGAGCTCCTACGAGCAGTACTTC
CSAIPVILSSYEQYF
>many|TRBD2|TRBV7-6|TRBJ2-1
TGTGCCAGCAGCCCCGGACTAGCGGGGGGCCTCAATGAGCAGTTCTTC
CASSPGLAGGLNEQFF
>few|TRBD1|TRBV4-3|TRBJ2-7
TGCGCCAGCAGTCGGGACAGGAGCCCCGTGGAGCAGTACTTC
CASSRDRSPVEQYF
>few|.|TRBV29-1|TRBJ1-2
TGCAGCGTTGAAGAGGCCGATCTTTATGGCTACACCTTC
CSVEEADLYGYTF
>many|TRBD1|TRBV7-9|TRBJ2-3
TGTGCCAGCAGCTTAGAGCGGACAGGGCTTAGCACAGATACGCAGTATTTT
CASSLERTGLSTDTQYF
>many|.|TRBV7-3|TRBJ2-6
TGTGCCAGCAGCCCTCGACACGTCTCTGGGGCCAACGTCCTGACTTTC
CASSPRHVSGANVLTF
>many|.|TRBV7-2|TRBJ1-3
TGTGCCAGCAGCTTTGGCTCCGGAAACACCATATATTTT
CASSFGSGNTIYF
>many|TRBD1|TRBV19|TRBJ1-1
TGTGCCAGTAGTCAAGGGACAGGTGGGAACACTGAAGCTTTCTTT
CASSQGTGGNTEAFF
>many|.|TRBV28|TRBJ2-1
TGTGCCAGCAGTTTCCCCGGGGTTGGCAACTCCTACAATGAGCAGTTCTTC
CASSFPGVGNSYNEQFF
>medium-sized|.|TRBV10-1|TRBJ1-2
TGCGCCAGCAGTGAAGAGGACAGTCACACATATGGCTACACCTTC
CASSEEDSHTYGYTF
>.|.|TRBV7-2|TRBJ2-1
TGTGCCAGCAGCTTAAGAAGGACAGTCAGCTCCTACAATGAGCAGTTCTTC
CASSLRRTVSSYNEQFF
>.|.|TRBV6-6|TRBJ2-2
TGTGCCACCCAGTCCGCGGAGTACACCGGGGAGCTGTTTTTT
CATQSAEYTGELFF
>many|TRBD2|TRBV13|TRBJ2-3
TGTGCCAGCAGCTTAGAGCGGGGGCACGGGGATACGCAGTATTTT
CASSLERGHGDTQYF
>many|.|TRBV5-1|TRBJ2-3
TGCGCCAGCAGCTTGGAGGGGGGGCAAGATACGCAGTATTTT
CASSLEGGQDTQYF
>many|TRBD2|TRBV20-1|TRBJ2-1
TGCAGTGCCGCTAGCGGGGGGCTTTACAATGAGCAGTTCTTC
CSAASGGLYNEQFF
>many|.|TRBV10-3|TRBJ2-7
TGTGCCATCAGTGGGCAAGCCTACGAGCAGTACTTC
CAISGQAYEQYF
>many|TRBD1|TRBV20-1|TRBJ2-5
TGCAGTGCTAAAAGGACAGGGCGTTGGGTAACCCAGTACTTC
CSAKRTGRWVTQYF
>few|.|TRBV4-3|TRBJ2-3
TGCGCCAGCAGCCAAGAGCAACCGGGCGATACGCAGTATTTT
CASSQEQPGDTQYF